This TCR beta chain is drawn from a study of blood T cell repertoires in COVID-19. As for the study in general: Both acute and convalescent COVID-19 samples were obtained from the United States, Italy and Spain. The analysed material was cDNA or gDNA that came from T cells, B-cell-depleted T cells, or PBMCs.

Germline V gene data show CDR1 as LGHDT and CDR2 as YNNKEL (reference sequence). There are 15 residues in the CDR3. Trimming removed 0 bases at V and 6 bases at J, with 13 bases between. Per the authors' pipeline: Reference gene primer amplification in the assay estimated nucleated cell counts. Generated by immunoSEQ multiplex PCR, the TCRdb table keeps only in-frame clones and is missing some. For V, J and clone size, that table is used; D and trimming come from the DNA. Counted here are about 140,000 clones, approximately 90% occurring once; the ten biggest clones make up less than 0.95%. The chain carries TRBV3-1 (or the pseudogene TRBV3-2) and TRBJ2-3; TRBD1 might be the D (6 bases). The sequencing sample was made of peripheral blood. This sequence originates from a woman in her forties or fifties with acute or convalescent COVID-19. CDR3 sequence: CASSQEWTDGDTQYF. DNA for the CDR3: TGTGCCAGCAGCCAAGAATGGACAGACGGGGATACGCAGTATTTT.